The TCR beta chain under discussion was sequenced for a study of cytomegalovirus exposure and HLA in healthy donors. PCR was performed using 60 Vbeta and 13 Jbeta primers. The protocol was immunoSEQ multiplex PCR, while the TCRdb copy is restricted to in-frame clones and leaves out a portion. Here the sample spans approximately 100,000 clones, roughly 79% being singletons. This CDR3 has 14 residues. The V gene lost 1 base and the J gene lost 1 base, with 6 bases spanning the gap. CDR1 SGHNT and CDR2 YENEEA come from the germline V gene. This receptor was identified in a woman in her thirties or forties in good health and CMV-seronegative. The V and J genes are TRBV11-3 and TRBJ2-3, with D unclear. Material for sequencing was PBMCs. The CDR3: CASSLARGTDTQYF. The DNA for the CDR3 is TGTGCCAGCAGCTTAGCTCGGGGCACAGATACGCAGTATTTT.